Listed below are T cell receptor beta chains from one sample, sequenced in a study of cytomegalovirus exposure and HLA in healthy donors. Assay used: immunoSEQ multiplex PCR; TCRdb lists only in-frame clones, some missing. Of 130,000 to 150,000 clones in the sample, over 65% were seen once. The material sequenced was PBMCs. The receptors originated from a female donor in good health and CMV-seronegative. Each CDR3 is given with its conserved first and last residue. D genes are given only for firm matches. Some rows mark clone size as missing; the rest say once, few, many or name a class of expanded clone.

clone size: once
D gene: TRBD2
V gene: TRBV7-6
J gene: TRBJ2-7
CDR3 protein: CASSPSAGVVYEQYF
CDR3 DNA: TGTGCCAGCAGCCCTTCAGCGGGAGTGGTATACGAGCAGTACTTC

clone size: -
D gene: TRBD1
V gene: TRBV6-5
J gene: TRBJ1-2
CDR3 protein: CASSRTGGVAYGYTF
CDR3 DNA: TGTGCCAGCAGCCGGACAGGGGGCGTAGCCTATGGCTACACCTTC

clone size: once
D gene: TRBD2
V gene: TRBV11-3
J gene: TRBJ2-1
CDR3 protein: CASSQSGGQGSNEQFF
CDR3 DNA: TGTGCCAGCAGCCAATCGGGAGGTCAGGGCAGCAATGAGCAGTTCTTC

clone size: -
D gene: -
V gene: TRBV7-2
J gene: TRBJ2-5
CDR3 protein: CASSFGAHKPQYF
CDR3 DNA: TGTGCCAGCAGCTTTGGGGCCCATAAACCCCAGTACTTC

clone size: -
D gene: -
V gene: TRBV19
J gene: TRBJ2-2
CDR3 protein: CASSISRGINTGELFF
CDR3 DNA: TGTGCCAGTAGTATCTCCAGGGGAATTAACACCGGGGAGCTGTTTTTT

clone size: -
D gene: -
V gene: TRBV7-2
J gene: TRBJ2-3
CDR3 protein: CASSPEGGRDTQYF
CDR3 DNA: TGTGCCAGCAGCCCCGAGGGAGGAAGGGATACGCAGTATTTT

clone size: -
D gene: -
V gene: TRBV28
J gene: TRBJ1-4
CDR3 protein: CASSSTNEKLFF
CDR3 DNA: TGTGCCAGCAGTTCTACTAATGAAAAACTGTTTTTT

clone size: once
D gene: -
V gene: TRBV4-3
J gene: TRBJ2-3
CDR3 protein: CASSQFRAGATDTQYF
CDR3 DNA: TGCGCCAGCAGCCAATTTCGGGCGGGCGCCACAGATACGCAGTATTTT

clone size: -
D gene: -
V gene: TRBV2
J gene: TRBJ1-2
CDR3 protein: CASNRDRKTLQEGYTF
CDR3 DNA: TGTGCCAGCAACAGAGACAGGAAAACGTTGCAGGAGGGCTACACCTTC

clone size: -
D gene: -
V gene: TRBV7-6
J gene: TRBJ1-1
CDR3 protein: CASSLAISGLNTEAFF
CDR3 DNA: TGTGCCAGCAGCTTAGCGATTTCGGGGTTGAACACTGAAGCTTTCTTT

clone size: -
D gene: TRBD2
V gene: TRBV5-1
J gene: TRBJ2-1
CDR3 protein: CASSLAVAGGPHNEQFF
CDR3 DNA: TGCGCCAGCAGCTTGGCCGTAGCGGGAGGGCCCCACAATGAGCAGTTCTTC

clone size: -
D gene: -
V gene: TRBV4-3
J gene: TRBJ2-6
CDR3 protein: CASSQDGGLSGANVLTF
CDR3 DNA: TGCGCCAGCAGCCAAGATGGGGGCCTCTCTGGGGCCAACGTCCTGACTTTC

clone size: many
D gene: -
V gene: TRBV2
J gene: TRBJ1-1
CDR3 protein: CAIPDTLNTEAFF
CDR3 DNA: TGTGCCATTCCGGACACCCTGAACACTGAAGCTTTCTTT

clone size: -
D gene: TRBD1
V gene: TRBV7-2
J gene: TRBJ1-4
CDR3 protein: CASSTQGAYEKLFF
CDR3 DNA: TGTGCCAGCTCTACACAGGGGGCCTATGAAAAACTGTTTTTT

clone size: -
D gene: -
V gene: TRBV21-1
J gene: TRBJ1-3
CDR3 protein: CASRFYRDRGSGNTIYF
CDR3 DNA: TGTGCCAGCAGATTTTACCGGGACAGGGGTTCTGGAAACACCATATATTTT

clone size: few
D gene: -
V gene: TRBV27
J gene: TRBJ2-2
CDR3 protein: CASSLGDSYPRELFF
CDR3 DNA: TGTGCCAGCTCCCTCGGGGACTCCTACCCGAGGGAGCTGTTTTTT

clone size: -
D gene: TRBD2
V gene: TRBV6-4
J gene: TRBJ2-3
CDR3 protein: CASSERGSTDTQYF
CDR3 DNA: TGTGCCAGCAGTGAGCGGGGGAGCACAGATACGCAGTATTTT

clone size: -
D gene: -
V gene: TRBV15
J gene: TRBJ2-7
CDR3 protein: CATSKQGPQREQYF
CDR3 DNA: TGTGCCACCAGTAAACAGGGACCCCAACGAGAGCAGTACTTC

clone size: once
D gene: TRBD2
V gene: TRBV6-4
J gene: TRBJ2-3
CDR3 protein: CASRLAGTDTQYF
CDR3 DNA: TGTGCCAGCAGGCTAGCGGGCACAGATACGCAGTATTTT

clone size: -
D gene: -
V gene: TRBV10-1
J gene: TRBJ2-7
CDR3 protein: CASSEAKPGQENSYEQYF
CDR3 DNA: TGCGCCAGCAGTGAAGCAAAACCGGGACAAGAGAACTCCTACGAGCAGTACTTC

clone size: -
D gene: -
V gene: TRBV9
J gene: TRBJ2-1
CDR3 protein: CASSPLSLASGNEQFF
CDR3 DNA: TGTGCCAGCAGCCCTCTATCTCTGGCTTCAGGCAATGAGCAGTTCTTC

clone size: -
D gene: -
V gene: TRBV27
J gene: TRBJ2-1
CDR3 protein: CASSLSGSSYNEQFF
CDR3 DNA: TGTGCCAGCAGTTTAAGTGGGAGCTCCTACAATGAGCAGTTCTTC

clone size: -
D gene: -
V gene: TRBV27
J gene: TRBJ2-4
CDR3 protein: CASSRGATKNIQYF
CDR3 DNA: TGTGCCAGCAGTCGGGGGGCGACCAAAAACATTCAGTACTTC

clone size: -
D gene: TRBD1
V gene: TRBV15
J gene: TRBJ1-1
CDR3 protein: CATSRAGQGMTEAFF
CDR3 DNA: TGTGCCACCAGCAGAGCGGGACAGGGTATGACTGAAGCTTTCTTT

clone size: -
D gene: -
V gene: TRBV28
J gene: TRBJ2-1
CDR3 protein: CASSLWGGGGAVQFF
CDR3 DNA: TGTGCCAGCAGTTTATGGGGCGGAGGGGGCGCGGTGCAGTTCTTC